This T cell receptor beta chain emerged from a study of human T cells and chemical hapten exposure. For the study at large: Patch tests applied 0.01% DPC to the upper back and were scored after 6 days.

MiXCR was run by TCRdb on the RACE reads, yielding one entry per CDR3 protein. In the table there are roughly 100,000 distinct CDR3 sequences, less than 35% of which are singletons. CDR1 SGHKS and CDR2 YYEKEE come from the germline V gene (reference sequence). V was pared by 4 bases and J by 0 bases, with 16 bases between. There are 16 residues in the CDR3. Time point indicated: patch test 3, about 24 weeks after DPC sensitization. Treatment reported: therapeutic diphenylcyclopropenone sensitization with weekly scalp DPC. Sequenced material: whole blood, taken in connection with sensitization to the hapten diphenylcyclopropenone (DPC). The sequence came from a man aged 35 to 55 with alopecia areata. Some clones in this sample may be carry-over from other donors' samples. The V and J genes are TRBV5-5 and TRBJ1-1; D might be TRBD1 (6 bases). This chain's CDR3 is CASSPDPGQLNTEAFF. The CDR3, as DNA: TGTGCCAGCAGCCCGGATCCAGGACAGTTGAACACTGAAGCTTTCTTT.